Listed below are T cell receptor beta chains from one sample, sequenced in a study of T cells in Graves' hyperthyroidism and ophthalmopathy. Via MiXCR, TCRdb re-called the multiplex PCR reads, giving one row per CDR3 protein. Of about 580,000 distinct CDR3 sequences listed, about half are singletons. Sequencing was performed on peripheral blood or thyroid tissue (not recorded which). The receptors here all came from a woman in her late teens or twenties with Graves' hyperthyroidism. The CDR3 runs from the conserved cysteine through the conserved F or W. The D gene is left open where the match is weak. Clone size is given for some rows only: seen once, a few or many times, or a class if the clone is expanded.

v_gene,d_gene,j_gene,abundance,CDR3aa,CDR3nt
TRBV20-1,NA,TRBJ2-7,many,CSAPIMDYEQYF,TGCAGTGCTCCCATAATGGACTACGAGCAGTACTTC
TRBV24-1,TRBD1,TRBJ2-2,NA,CATSDSRQGSAETGELFF,TGTGCCACCAGTGATTCTAGACAGGGTTCAGCGGAGACCGGGGAGCTGTTTTTT
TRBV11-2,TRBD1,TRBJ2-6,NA,CASSSPGTASGANVLTF,TGTGCCAGCAGCTCACCCGGGACAGCATCTGGGGCCAACGTCCTGACTTTC
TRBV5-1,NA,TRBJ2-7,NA,CASSLAGIVAGGPYGQYF,TGCGCCAGCAGCTTGGCCGGTATTGTGGCGGGTGGTCCCTACGGGCAGTACTTC
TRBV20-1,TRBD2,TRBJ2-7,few,CSASRGGGLYEQYF,TGCAGTGCTAGCCGCGGGGGGGGGCTTTACGAGCAGTACTTC
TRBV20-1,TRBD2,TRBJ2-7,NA,CSAGEGLAGYEQYF,TGCAGTGCTGGAGAGGGACTAGCGGGCTACGAGCAGTACTTC
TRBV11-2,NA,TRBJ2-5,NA,CASSLKGDVKTQYF,TGTGCCAGCAGCTTAAAGGGAGATGTAAAGACCCAGTACTTC
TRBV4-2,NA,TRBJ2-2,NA,CASSQASVPSNTGKLFF,TGTGCCAGCAGCCAAGCGTCAGTTCCCAGTAACACCGGGAAGCTGTTTTTT
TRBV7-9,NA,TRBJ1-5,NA,CASSPRGGNRPRHF,TGTGCCAGCAGCCCCCGCGGGGGCAATCGGCCCCGGCATTTT
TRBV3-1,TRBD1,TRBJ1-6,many,CASRAKQGYSPLHF,TGTGCCAGCAGAGCGAAACAGGGGTATTCACCCCTCCACTTT
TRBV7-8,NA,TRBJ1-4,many,CASSPPSYKMEKLFF,TGTGCCAGCAGCCCTCCCAGCTACAAAATGGAAAAACTGTTTTTT
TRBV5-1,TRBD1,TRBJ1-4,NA,CASSLAQGVEKLLF,TGCGCCAGCAGCTTGGCACAGGGGGTAGAAAAACTGCTTTTT
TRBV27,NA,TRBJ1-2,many,CASASFLGGYTF,TGTGCCAGCGCCTCTTTCCTTGGTGGCTACACCTTC
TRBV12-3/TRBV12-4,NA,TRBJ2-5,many,CASSFSAAQETQYF,TGTGCCAGCAGTTTTTCGGCGGCTCAAGAGACCCAGTACTTC
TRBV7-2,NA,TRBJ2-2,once,CASSPYGAGTGELFF,TGTGCCAGCTCACCTTATGGGGCAGGAACCGGGGAGCTGTTTTTT
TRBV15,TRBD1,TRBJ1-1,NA,CATKQGCTEAFF,TGTGCCACGAAACAGGGGTGCACTGAAGCTTTCTTT
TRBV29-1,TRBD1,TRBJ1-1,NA,CSVRAGGRHMNTEAFF,TGCAGCGTTAGGGCAGGGGGTAGACACATGAACACTGAAGCTTTCTTT
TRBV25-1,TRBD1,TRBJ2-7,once,CASSAKGTGGFYEQYF,TGTGCCAGCAGTGCCAAAGGGACAGGGGGGTTCTACGAGCAGTACTTC
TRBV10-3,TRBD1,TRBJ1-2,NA,CAIRMGQGNYYGYTF,TGTGCCATCAGGATGGGACAGGGGAATTACTATGGCTACACCTTC
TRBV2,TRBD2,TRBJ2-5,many,CASSEQRDSWGTQYF,TGTGCCAGCAGTGAACAGCGGGACTCCTGGGGGACCCAGTACTTC
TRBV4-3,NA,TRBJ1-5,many,CASSQSRQVNQPQHF,TGCGCCAGCAGCCAATCCCGACAGGTCAATCAGCCCCAGCATTTT
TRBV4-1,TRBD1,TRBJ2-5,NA,CASSQDHRGRDTQYF,TGCGCCAGCAGCCAAGATCACAGGGGAAGAGATACGCAGTACTTC
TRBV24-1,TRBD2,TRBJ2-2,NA,CATSDPGTSGATGELFF,TGTGCCACCAGTGATCCCGGGACTAGCGGGGCTACCGGGGAGCTGTTTTTT
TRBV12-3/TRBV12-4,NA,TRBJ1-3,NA,CASSLVRVGETIYF,TGTGCCAGCAGTTTGGTCAGGGTAGGGGAGACCATATATTTT
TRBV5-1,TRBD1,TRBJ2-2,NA,CASSADRGRTGELFF,TGCGCCAGCAGCGCGGACAGGGGAAGGACCGGGGAGCTGTTTTTT
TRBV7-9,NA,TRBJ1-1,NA,CASSTSGTEAFF,TGTGCCAGCAGCACTTCCGGGACTGAAGCTTTCTTT
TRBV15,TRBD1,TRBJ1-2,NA,CATSSDMGQYGYTF,TGTGCCACCAGCAGTGATATGGGACAGTACGGCTACACCTTC
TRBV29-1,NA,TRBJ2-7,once,CSVYGTPYEQYF,TGCAGCGTTTACGGGACCCCTTACGAGCAGTACTTC
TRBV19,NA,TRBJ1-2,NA,CASSLVATF,TGTGCCAGTAGTCTGGTGGCCACCTTC
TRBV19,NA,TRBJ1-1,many,CASSVHREPRAFF,TGTGCCAGTAGTGTCCACAGAGAACCGAGGGCTTTCTTT
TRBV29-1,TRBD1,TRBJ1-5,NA,CSFGPSGQGNQPQHF,TGCAGCTTTGGTCCCAGTGGACAGGGCAATCAGCCCCAGCATTTT
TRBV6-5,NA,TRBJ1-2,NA,CASSYTFGDGYTF,TGTGCCAGCAGTTACACCTTCGGGGATGGCTACACCTTC
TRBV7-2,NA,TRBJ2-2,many,CASSLGLAAGELFF,TGCGCCAGCAGCCTAGGACTTGCGGCCGGGGAGCTGTTTTTT
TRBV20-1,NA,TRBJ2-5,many,CSARVRLPPGETQYF,TGCAGTGCTAGAGTCCGACTCCCTCCCGGGGAGACCCAGTACTTC
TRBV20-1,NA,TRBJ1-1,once,CSASAEAMNTEAFF,TGCAGTGCCAGCGCCGAGGCGATGAACACTGAAGCTTTCTTT
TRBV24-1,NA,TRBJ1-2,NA,CATSDFGGTTHTQGHEGYTF,TGTGCCACCAGTGATTTCGGAGGGACGACGCATACGCAGGGGCATGAAGGCTACACCTTC
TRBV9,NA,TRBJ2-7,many,CASSPRDGSYEQYF,TGTGCCAGCAGCCCTCGGGACGGCTCCTACGAGCAGTACTTC
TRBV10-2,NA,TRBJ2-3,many,CASSEVRRSNTQYF,TGCGCCAGCAGTGAGGTCCGTCGGTCAAATACGCAGTATTTT
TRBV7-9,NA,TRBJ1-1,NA,CASSLLVTSEAFF,TGTGCCAGCAGCCTATTAGTGACTAGCGAAGCTTTCTTT
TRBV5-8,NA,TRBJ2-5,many,CASSPEASVKTQYF,TGTGCCAGCAGCCCGGAGGCTAGCGTAAAGACCCAGTACTTC
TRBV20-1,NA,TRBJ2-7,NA,CSASSQGPDRSYEQYF,TGCAGTGCCAGCAGCCAAGGGCCCGACAGGAGTTACGAGCAGTACTTC
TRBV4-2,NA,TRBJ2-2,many,CASSDRTDTGELFF,TGTGCCAGCAGCGACAGGACGGACACCGGGGAGCTGTTTTTT
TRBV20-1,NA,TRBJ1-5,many,CSARKLQSNQPQHF,TGCAGTGCTAGGAAGTTACAAAGCAATCAGCCCCAGCATTTT
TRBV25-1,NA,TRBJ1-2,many,CASSWSGRTVGGYTF,TGTGCCAGCAGTTGGTCGGGCAGGACGGTGGGTGGCTACACCTTC
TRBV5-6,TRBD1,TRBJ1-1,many,CASSLKGAEAFF,TGTGCCAGCAGCTTGAAGGGGGCAGAAGCTTTCTTT
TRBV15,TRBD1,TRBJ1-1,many,CATSRVGTGGTEAFF,TGTGCCACCAGCAGAGTTGGGACAGGGGGCACTGAAGCTTTCTTT
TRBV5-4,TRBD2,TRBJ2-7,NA,CASSSLTSGRPDEQYF,TGTGCCAGCAGCTCCTTGACTAGCGGGAGGCCGGATGAGCAGTACTTC
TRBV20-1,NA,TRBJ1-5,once,CSAKGGNGRTFEHF,TGCAGTGCTAAGGGGGGAAACGGGAGGACCTTCGAGCATTTT
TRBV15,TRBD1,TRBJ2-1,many,CATRPRGQREEQFF,TGTGCCACCAGACCGAGGGGGCAACGTGAGGAGCAGTTCTTC
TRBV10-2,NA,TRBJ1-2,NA,CASSPSSGNGGYTF,TGCGCCAGCAGTCCCTCTAGTGGTAACGGTGGCTACACCTTC
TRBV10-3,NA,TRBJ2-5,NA,CAISEGGIHQETQYF,TGTGCCATCAGTGAAGGTGGAATACACCAAGAGACCCAGTACTTC
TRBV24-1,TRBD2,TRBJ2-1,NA,CVTRMEREEDEQFF,TGTGTCACCAGGATGGAGCGGGAGGAGGATGAGCAGTTCTTC
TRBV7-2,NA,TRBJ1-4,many,CASSLLRAGEKLFF,TGTGCCAGCAGCTTATTAAGGGCAGGGGAAAAACTGTTTTTT
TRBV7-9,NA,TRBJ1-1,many,CASSSGYPMNTEALF,TGTGCCAGCAGCTCGGGGTACCCCATGAACACTGAAGCTCTCTTT
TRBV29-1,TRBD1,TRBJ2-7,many,CSVESGTGGSYEQYF,TGCAGCGTTGAGTCCGGGACAGGGGGTTCCTACGAGCAGTACTTC
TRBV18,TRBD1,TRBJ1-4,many,CASSPLQGADEKLFF,TGTGCCAGCTCTCCCTTACAGGGGGCGGATGAAAAACTGTTTTTT